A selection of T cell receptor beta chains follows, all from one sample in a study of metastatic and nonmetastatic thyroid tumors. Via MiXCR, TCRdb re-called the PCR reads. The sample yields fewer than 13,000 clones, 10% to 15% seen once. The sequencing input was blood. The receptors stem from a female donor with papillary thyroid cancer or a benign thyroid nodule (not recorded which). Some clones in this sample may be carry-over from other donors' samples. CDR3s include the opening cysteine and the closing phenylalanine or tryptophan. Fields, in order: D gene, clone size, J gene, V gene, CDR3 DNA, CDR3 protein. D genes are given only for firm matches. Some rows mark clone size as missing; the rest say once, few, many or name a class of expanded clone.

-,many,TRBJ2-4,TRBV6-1,TGTGCCAACCCAGGAGGGCTAGCCAAAAACATTCAGTACTTC,CANPGGLAKNIQYF
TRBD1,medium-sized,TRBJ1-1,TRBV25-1,TGTGCCAGCAGTGTCCCTGGGACAGCTGAAGCTTTCTTT,CASSVPGTAEAFF
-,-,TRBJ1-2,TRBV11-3,TGTGCCAGCAGCCCAGTTACAGGGTATGACTATGGCTACACCTTC,CASSPVTGYDYGYTF
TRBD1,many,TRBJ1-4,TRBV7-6,TGTGCCAGCTCGACAGGGACGACTAATGAAAAACTGTTTTTT,CASSTGTTNEKLFF
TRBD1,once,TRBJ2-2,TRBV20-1,TGCAGTGCTCGTGGACAGGTAAACACCGGGGAGCTGTTTTTT,CSARGQVNTGELFF
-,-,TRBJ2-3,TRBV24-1,TGTGCCAACAGTGTTGAGGGCACATATACGCAGTATTTT,CANSVEGTYTQYF
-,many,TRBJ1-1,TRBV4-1,TGCGCCAGCAGCCCCCAAGGGCCGAACACTGAAGCTTTCTTT,CASSPQGPNTEAFF
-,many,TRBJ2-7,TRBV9,TGTGCCAGCAGCGGAGGGGGGACGGGGGATGAAGAGCAGTACTTC,CASSGGGTGDEEQYF
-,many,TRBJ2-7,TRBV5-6,TGTGCCAGCAGTCGTACCCCATCCTACGAGCAGTACTTC,CASSRTPSYEQYF
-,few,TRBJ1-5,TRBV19,TGTGCCAGCGGGTGGAGGAGCAATCAGCCCCAGCATTTT,CASGWRSNQPQHF
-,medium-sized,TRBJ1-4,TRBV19,TGTGCCAGTAGTCGACGGACACGCAATGAAAAACTGTTTTTT,CASSRRTRNEKLFF
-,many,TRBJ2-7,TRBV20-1,TGCAGTGCTAGAGATTTACGACATGCGTACGAGCAGTACTTC,CSARDLRHAYEQYF
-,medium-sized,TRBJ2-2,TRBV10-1,TGCGCCAGCAGTGTCCAGGGCGAGGGTTTCGGGGAGCTGTTTTTT,CASSVQGEGFGELFF
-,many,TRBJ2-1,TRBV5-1,TGCGCCAGCAGGCGTCCGGGACTGGGCCACAATGAGCAGTTCTTC,CASRRPGLGHNEQFF
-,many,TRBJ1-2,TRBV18,TGTGCCAGCTCACCACTAGGGTCTGGGGCCTATGGCTACACCTTC,CASSPLGSGAYGYTF
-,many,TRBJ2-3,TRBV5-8,TGTGCCAGCAGCTTAAGCGTAAATACGCAGTATTTT,CASSLSVNTQYF
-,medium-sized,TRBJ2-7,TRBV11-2,TGTGCCAGCAGCTACTCCCGACAAAACTCCTACGAGCAGTACTTC,CASSYSRQNSYEQYF
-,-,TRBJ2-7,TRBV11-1,TGTGCCAGCAGCTTAGCCCGGGCGGCCGCCGGAGGGGAGCAGTACTTC,CASSLARAAAGGEQYF